A single sample is the source of the 30 T cell receptor beta chains below, sequenced in a study of T-cell reconstitution after alpha-beta-depleted transplantation in children. Unique molecular identifiers tagged the TCRbeta library. TCRdb processed the PCR reads anew with MiXCR; each CDR3 protein has one entry. The data hold about 300,000 distinct CDR3 sequences, with about a tenth observed a single time. Sequencing was performed on PBMCs, taken before TCRalphabeta/CD19-depleted stem cell transplant. The receptors derive from a boy in the first two years of life with acute myeloid leukemia, due to receive a stem cell transplant.

CDR3 in amino acids: CASGYREGTEAFF. The CDR3 DNA sequence: TGTGCTAGTGGGTACAGGGAAGGCACTGAAGCTTTCTTT. The J gene is TRBJ1-1, the V gene TRBV12-5, with D perhaps matching TRBD1 (6 bases). In germline, CDR1 is LGHNT, CDR2 FRNRAP. The CDR3 totals 13 residues. V was clipped by 6 bases and J by 4 bases, with 12 bases between them.

This clonotype was detected ten times or more. The chain links TRBV4-1 to TRBJ2-3; D might be TRBD2 (6 bases). Germline-derived CDR1 and CDR2 are MGHRA and YSYEKL. V lost 3 bases, J lost 6 bases, and 10 bases lay in between. This CDR3 contains 13 residues. This CDR3 reads CASSQGGLDTQYF. The CDR3 DNA reads as TGCGCCAGCAGCCAGGGAGGTTTGGATACGCAGTATTTT.

Many counts were recorded for this clonotype. The chain uses TRBV6-2 or TRBV6-3 and TRBJ1-2; D unclear. With 2 bases removed from V and 3 bases from J, the gap between germline ends came to 4 bases. The CDR3 has 12 residues. Germline V gives CDR1 MNHEY, CDR2 SVGEGT. CDR3 region: CASSYSDYGYTF. The CDR3 coding sequence is TGTGCCAGCAGTTACAGCGACTATGGCTACACCTTC.

This clonotype was seen many times. The chain recombines TRBV11-2 with TRBJ2-1, with D possibly being TRBD1 or TRBD2 (5 bases each). V shed 3 bases and J shed 5 bases, with 11 bases lying between them. Germline V CDR1 and CDR2: SGHAT, FQNNGV. The CDR3 sequence is 14 residues long. DNA of the CDR3: TGTGCCAGCAGCTTCAGAGGGGCCCACAATGAGCAGTTCTTC. Translation: CASSFRGAHNEQFF.

This clonotype has a count of ten or more. The CDR3 is CATSPNSPRSYEQYF. The DNA of the CDR3 is TGTGCCACCAGTCCTAACAGTCCTCGTTCCTACGAGCAGTACTTC. The V and J genes are TRBV24-1 and TRBJ2-7; D gene ambiguous. The V gene's germline CDR1 is KGHDR and CDR2 SFDVKD. Trimming left V 6 bases short and J 1 base short, with 15 bases between. There are 15 residues in the CDR3.

This clonotype was detected a few times. The chain recombines TRBV24-1 with TRBJ2-1, with 11 bases aligning to TRBD2. The CDR3 loop spans 16 amino acids. J was trimmed by 4 bases and V by 5 bases; bases with no gene match: 6. Germline values: CDR1 KGHDR, CDR2 SFDVKD. The CDR3 coding sequence is TGTGCCACCAGTGGCCTAGCGGGAGGTCAATACAATGAGCAGTTCTTC. Its protein product is CATSGLAGGQYNEQFF.

This clonotype was picked up many times. This rearrangement joins TRBV6-2 or TRBV6-3 to TRBJ2-7; no clear D. Germline V CDR1 and CDR2: MNHEY, SVGEGT. V lost 5 bases, J lost 7 bases, and 9 bases lay in between. This CDR3 has 11 amino acids. This chain's CDR3 is CASSRVGEQYF. CDR3 coding DNA: TGTGCCAGCAGTCGCGTAGGTGAGCAGTACTTC.

There are many counts of this clonotype. The V call is TRBV12-3 or TRBV12-4, the J call TRBJ2-3; D possibly uses TRBD1 or TRBD2 (5 bases each). CDR3 length: 15 residues. Trimming left V 4 bases short and J 0 bases short, with 11 bases between. CDR3 amino acids: CASSSGRDSTDTQYF. CDR3 nucleotide sequence: TGTGCCAGCAGTTCGGGCCGGGACAGCACAGATACGCAGTATTTT.

This clonotype was seen repeatedly, ten times or more. CDR3 in amino acids: CASSPDRVNTGELFF. The CDR3 DNA is TGTGCCAGCAGTCCGGACAGGGTGAACACCGGGGAGCTGTTTTTT. The rearrangement links TRBV12-3 or TRBV12-4 to TRBJ2-2; 8 bases are shared with TRBD1. CDR3 length: 15 amino acids. Unmatched junction bases numbered 3, after V lost 5 bases and J lost 1 base.

This clonotype was counted at least ten times. The chain combines TRBV7-9 with TRBJ1-2; D call uncertain. The CDR3 is made up of 14 amino acids. The V end was cut by 4 bases, the J end by 7 bases, with 16 bases between. Germline loops: CDR1 SEHNR, CDR2 FQNEAQ (reference sequence). In nucleotides, the CDR3 is TGTGCCAGCAGCTACGGGAATTCGATCCTTGGCTACACCTTC. Translated: CASSYGNSILGYTF.

This clonotype was counted ten times or more. The CDR3 DNA is TGTGCCAGCAGCTTAGGACAGGGTTGGACCGGGGAGCTGTTTTTT. It yields the protein CASSLGQGWTGELFF. The V gene is TRBV7-3, the J gene TRBJ2-2, with 8 bases lining up with TRBD1. Per the germline V gene, CDR1 is SGHTA and CDR2 is FQGTGA. V lost 2 bases to trimming and J lost 5 bases; unmatched junction nucleotides: 4. The CDR3 covers 15 residues.

A few counts support this clonotype. The chain combines TRBV7-2 with TRBJ1-5; possibly TRBD1 for D (5 bases). The CDR3 length is 15 residues. Germline loops: CDR1 SGHTA, CDR2 FQGNSA. Trimming took 5 bases from V and 3 from J, leaving 14 bases between them. The CDR3 sequence is CASSTQGSSNQPQHF. CDR3 nucleotide sequence: TGTGCCAGCAGCACCCAGGGCAGCTCCAATCAGCCCCAGCATTTT.

This clonotype was observed at least ten times. V and J are TRBV20-1 and TRBJ2-1; 11 positions match TRBD2. V trimming: 1 base; J trimming: 6 bases; junction bases outside the gene matches: 5. Germline assignment: CDR1 DFQATT and CDR2 SNEGSKA (reference sequence). The CDR3 sequence is 15 residues long. The CDR3 sequence: CSARVAGGPSNEQFF. CDR3 DNA: TGCAGTGCTAGAGTAGCGGGAGGGCCCTCCAATGAGCAGTTCTTC.

Turning to this clonotype: Being one base from a much bigger clone, this may be a read error. The rearrangement joins TRBV5-5 to TRBJ2-7; 7 positions agree with TRBD1. J was trimmed by 8 bases and V by 0 bases; bases with no gene match: 8. The CDR3 has 14 amino acids. CDR1 SGHKS and CDR2 YYEKEE come from the germline V gene (reference sequence). Here the CDR3 DNA reads TGTGCCAGCAGCTTGGCCCCGGACAGGTTCCAGCAGTACTTC. It is translated as CASSLAPDRFQQYF.

This clonotype was counted at least ten times. This sequence joins TRBV5-1 and TRBJ1-1, with D perhaps TRBD1 (6 bases). The V end was cut by 4 bases, the J end by 0 bases, with 10 bases between. The CDR3 totals 14 residues. CDR1 and CDR2 from the germline V gene are SGHRS and YFSETQ. In DNA, the CDR3 is TGCGCCAGCAGCGGGCAGGGGATGAACACTGAAGCTTTCTTT. Protein sequence: CASSGQGMNTEAFF.

Comment on this clonotype: One base away lies a much larger clone, so this may be a sequencing read error. The rearrangement links TRBV5-1 to TRBJ2-1; the match to TRBD2 covers 9 bases. The V and J ends lost 2 bases and 1 base, in that order; junction bases with no gene match: 10. Per germline, CDR1 SGHRS and CDR2 YFSETQ. This CDR3 region has 18 residues. The CDR3 region has the DNA TGCGCCAGCAGCTTCGGAGATAGCGGGAGTCATTCCTACAATGAGCAGTTCTTC. Translated: CASSFGDSGSHSYNEQFF.

This clonotype was detected many times. V gene TRBV12-3 or TRBV12-4 combines with J gene TRBJ2-2, with D maybe TRBD2 (6 bases). The CDR3 totals 14 residues. Trimming took off 6 bases at V and 1 base at J, with 9 bases between the two ends. DNA of the CDR3: TGTGCCAGCAGCACGGGACTGAACACCGGGGAGCTGTTTTTT. Protein product: CASSTGLNTGELFF.

This clonotype was detected ten times or more. The V call is TRBV12-3 or TRBV12-4, the J call TRBJ2-5, with 8 bases identical to TRBD2. Trimming cost V 7 bases and J 3 bases; bases outside gene matches: 7. CDR3 length: 14 amino acids. CDR3 in DNA: TGTGCCAGCACCAGCGGGGGATACGAAGAGACCCAGTACTTC. Translated: CASTSGGYEETQYF.

This clonotype was observed many times. J is TRBJ2-4 and V is TRBV5-1; D unclear. Trimming stripped 1 base from V and 0 bases from J, with 11 bases between. In germline, CDR1 is SGHRS, CDR2 YFSETQ. There are 16 residues in the CDR3. The DNA of the CDR3 is TGCGCCAGCAGCTTGTCCCCGACGGGAGCCAAAAACATTCAGTACTTC. Residues: CASSLSPTGAKNIQYF.

This clonotype was counted at least ten times. The chain combines TRBV5-1 with TRBJ2-1; D perhaps matches TRBD2 (6 bases). This CDR3 is 11 amino acids long. CDR1 is SGHRS, CDR2 YFSETQ, per germline. V gave up 3 bases and J gave up 9 bases, with 7 bases separating them. The CDR3 DNA reads as TGCGCCAGCAGCTCTAGCGCTGAGCAGTTCTTC. It encodes CASSSSAEQFF.

At least ten counts were recorded for this clonotype. The chain carries TRBV7-3 and TRBJ2-1, with D possibly called TRBD1 or TRBD2 (5 bases each). Germline-derived CDR1 and CDR2 are SGHTA and FQGTGA. V lost 5 bases and J 3 bases, leaving 11 bases between the germline ends. The CDR3 extends over 14 amino acids. In nucleotides, the CDR3 is TGTGCCAGCAGCCTCTGGGACGGCTACAATGAGCAGTTCTTC. It encodes CASSLWDGYNEQFF. The full variable domain, completed using reference TRBV7-3 and TRBJ2-1, is GAGVSQTPSNKVTEKGKYVELRCDPISGHTALYWYRQSLGQGPEFLIYFQGTGAADDSGLPNDRFFAVRPEGSVSTLKIQRTERGDSAVYLCASSLWDGYNEQFFGPGTRLTVL.

This clonotype occurred many times. This chain joins TRBV15 and TRBJ2-3; D perhaps matches TRBD1 (5 bases). CDR1 is LNHNV, CDR2 YYDKDF, per germline (reference sequence). Deletions cut 8 bases from V and 2 bases from J, with 17 bases between. The CDR3 runs 15 residues. CDR3 residues: CATRSPEGATDTQYF. The DNA of the CDR3 is TGTGCCACCCGGTCCCCAGAAGGGGCCACAGATACGCAGTATTTT.

This clonotype was counted ten times or more. This sequence joins TRBV24-1 and TRBJ1-1; 10 bases fit TRBD1. Per the germline V gene, CDR1 is KGHDR and CDR2 is SFDVKD. J lost 1 base, V lost 6 bases, and 4 bases had no gene match. CDR3 length: 15 residues. The CDR3 protein is CATSTTGGANTEAFF. In nucleotides, the CDR3 is TGTGCCACCAGTACGACAGGGGGCGCGAACACTGAAGCTTTCTTT.

This clonotype was counted many times. This rearrangement joins TRBV18 to TRBJ2-2; maybe TRBD1 (5 bases). Trimming removed 0 bases at V and 1 base at J, with 6 bases between. Germline-derived CDR1 and CDR2 are KGHSH and LQKENI. CDR3 length: 15 residues. The CDR3 DNA follows: TGTGCCAGCTCACCACCGCAGGGGAACACCGGGGAGCTGTTTTTT. The encoded protein is CASSPPQGNTGELFF.

This chain joins TRBV11-2 and TRBJ2-1, with 14 bases that match TRBD2. Germline-derived CDR1 and CDR2 are SGHAT and FQNNGV. CDR3 size: 19 residues. J gave up 5 bases and V 0 bases, and 9 bases lay outside the gene matches. Here the CDR3 DNA reads TGTGCCAGCAGCTTAGATGCCCGGACTAGCGGGAGGAGGGACAATGAGCAGTTCTTC. It codes for CASSLDARTSGRRDNEQFF.

This clonotype was found many times. The chain links TRBV28 to TRBJ2-2; 7 nucleotides match TRBD1. CDR3 length: 17 residues. The ends lost 6 bases at V and 4 bases at J; junction bases unmatched: 14. CDR1 is MDHEN, CDR2 SYDVKM, per germline. This chain's CDR3 is CASSKGGAMLFTGELFF. CDR3 nucleotide sequence: TGTGCCAGCAGCAAAGGGGGCGCGATGTTATTCACCGGGGAGCTGTTTTTT.

There are a few counts of this clonotype. The chain employs TRBV3-1 and TRBJ2-3, with D perhaps TRBD1 (5 bases). V shed 3 bases and J shed 1 base, with 11 bases lying between them. The CDR3 is 15 residues long. In germline, CDR1 is LGHDT, CDR2 YNNKEL (reference sequence). CDR3 protein: CASSHAVRGTDTQYF. As DNA, the CDR3 is TGTGCCAGCAGCCATGCCGTCAGGGGCACAGATACGCAGTATTTT.

In its sample, this clonotype was seen many times. The CDR3 here is CASSESGQGYEQYF. Here the CDR3 DNA reads TGCGCCAGCAGTGAGTCGGGACAGGGCTACGAGCAGTACTTC. This rearrangement joins TRBV10-2 to TRBJ2-7; the match to TRBD1 covers 9 bases. The length of the CDR3 is 14 residues. CDR1 is WSHSY, CDR2 SAAADI, per germline. V shed 0 bases, J shed 3 bases, and the junction held 0 bases outside the gene matches.

In this sample, this clonotype turned up many times. V is TRBV7-2 and J is TRBJ1-6, with D perhaps matching TRBD1 (5 bases). The CDR3 is made up of 18 amino acids. V gave up 2 bases and J gave up 0 bases, with 14 bases separating them. Germline lookup yields CDR1 SGHTA and CDR2 FQGNSA. The DNA of the CDR3 is TGTGCCAGCAGCTTATCTGGACATCTGAGCTCCTATAATTCACCCCTCCACTTT. It yields the protein CASSLSGHLSSYNSPLHF.

This clonotype occurred many times. CDR3: CSASRGHSVTGELFF. CDR3 nucleotide sequence: TGCAGTGCTAGCAGGGGGCATTCGGTCACCGGGGAGCTGTTTTTT. The V and J genes are TRBV20-1 and TRBJ2-2; 8 bases are a match to TRBD1. Germline CDR1 DFQATT, CDR2 SNEGSKA (reference sequence). The CDR3 extends over 15 amino acids. J gave up 4 bases and V 3 bases, and 7 bases lay outside the gene matches.